Shown below are 28 T cell receptor beta chains from a single sample sequenced in a study of blood T cells in healthy people across ages. It was with a sample-barcoded 5' primer and a J-beta primer mix that a second PCR of roughly 7 to 12 cycles was run. Using its own MiXCR run on the 5' RACE reads, TCRdb lists one record per CDR3 protein. The sample yields more than 450,000 distinct CDR3 sequences, around 27% seen once. This sample was also put to use in a study of T cells of mothers and their children.

Sample: blood. The receptors derive from a boy younger than 10 in good health.

V usage is TRBV29-1 and J usage is TRBJ1-2; D gene ambiguous. CDR3 size: 14 residues. CDR1 and CDR2 from the germline V gene are SQVTM and ANQGSEA. V was pared by 0 bases and J by 4 bases, with 12 bases between. CDR3 loop: CSVEDLGNLYGYTF. The CDR3 nucleotides are TGCAGCGTTGAAGATCTGGGGAACCTCTATGGCTACACCTTC.

The V and J genes are TRBV3-1 and TRBJ2-4; a possible D gene is TRBD2 (5 bases). Trimming cost V 5 bases and J 7 bases, with 15 bases left between them. The CDR3 runs 14 residues. Germline CDR1 is LGHDT and CDR2 is YNNKEL (reference sequence). The CDR3 loop reads CASSTRGTGNIQYF. The CDR3 DNA reads as TGTGCCAGCAGCACTCGCGGCACGGGGAACATTCAGTACTTC.

This clonotype was seen many times. The rearrangement joins TRBV30 to TRBJ1-2, with a tentative D call TRBD1 (5 bases). Trimming took 4 bases from V and 2 from J, leaving 11 bases between them. This CDR3 is built from 13 residues. CDR1 is GTSNPN, CDR2 SVGIG, per germline (reference sequence). For the CDR3, the DNA is TGTGCCTGGACCCAGGGCCGGAACTATGGCTACACCTTC. Translated, it gives CAWTQGRNYGYTF.

This sequence joins TRBV7-8 and TRBJ1-1, with D unclear. V lost 2 bases and J lost 9, with 16 bases in between. The CDR3 sequence is 14 residues long. CDR1 is SGHVS and CDR2 is FQNEAQ in the germline V gene. This chain's CDR3 is CASSLQNGFRKAFF. DNA of the CDR3: TGTGCCAGCAGCTTACAGAACGGGTTCCGAAAAGCTTTCTTT. The full variable domain, completed using reference TRBV7-8 and TRBJ1-1, is GAGVSQSPRYKVAKRGQDVALRCDPISGHVSLFWYQQALGQGPEFLTYFQNEAQLDKSGLPSDRFFAERPEGSVSTLKIQRTQQEDSAVYLCASSLQNGFRKAFFGQGTRLTVV.

As regards this clonotype: A much larger clone lies one base from this, so it may be a read error. The rearrangement uses TRBV15 and TRBJ1-4; no reliable D call. From germline, CDR1 is LNHNV and CDR2 YYDKDF (reference sequence). V was cut by 4 bases and J by 7 bases, with 13 bases left in between. The length of the CDR3 is 14 residues. This chain's CDR3 is CATSTTFGVEKLFF. The DNA for the CDR3 is TGTGCCACCAGCACAACCTTCGGGGTTGAAAAACTGTTTTTT.

This chain links TRBV3-1 with TRBJ2-5, with D perhaps matching TRBD1 or TRBD2 (6 bases each). The J call may be mistaken, given a closer DNA end match to TRBJ2-7. Germline-derived CDR1 and CDR2 are LGHDT and YNNKEL (reference sequence). The CDR3 contains 16 residues. The CDR3 protein is CASSQASGDSYYEQYF. CDR3 DNA sequence: TGTGCCAGCAGCCAAGCGTCAGGGGACTCCTACTACGAGCAGTACTTC.

This clonotype was found a few times. This chain links TRBV7-2 with TRBJ2-5; D might be TRBD2 (6 bases). The DNA end is more similar to TRBJ2-7, so the J call may be wrong. Germline values: CDR1 SGHTA, CDR2 FQGNSA. The CDR3 is 15 residues long. CDR3 DNA: TGTGCCAGCAGCTTAGCGGGACTTATCTCCTACGAGCAGTACTTC. This translates into CASSLAGLISYEQYF.

This clonotype showed up just a few times. The J gene is TRBJ2-5, the V gene TRBV15; D gene unclear. CDR1 LNHNV and CDR2 YYDKDF come from the germline V gene (reference sequence). The CDR3 is 12 amino acids. V dropped 0 bases and J dropped 6 bases, with 5 bases sitting between them. The CDR3 region is CATSRDHQTQYF. In DNA form, the CDR3 reads TGTGCCACCAGCAGAGATCACCAGACCCAGTACTTC. Supplemented by reference TRBV15 and TRBJ2-5, the full variable domain reads DAMVIQNPRYQVTQFGKPVTLSCSQTLNHNVMYWYQQKSSQAPKLLFHYYDKDFNNEADTPDNFQSRRPNTSFCFLDIRSPGLGDTAMYLCATSRDHQTQYFGPGTRLLVL.

The sample holds many counts of this clonotype. The chain combines TRBV5-6 with TRBJ2-5; 8 positions match TRBD1. The CDR3 has 16 amino acids. Per germline, CDR1 SGHDT and CDR2 YYEEEE. J was trimmed by 4 bases and V by 5 bases; bases with no gene match: 13. CDR3 region: CASSSSQGAQGETQYF. In DNA, the CDR3 is TGTGCCAGCAGTTCTTCTCAGGGGGCCCAGGGAGAGACCCAGTACTTC.

In its sample, this clonotype was seen a few times. The rearrangement links TRBV10-3 to TRBJ2-7; the D gene is possibly TRBD2 (6 bases). CDR1 and CDR2 (germline): ENHRY, SYGVKD. The length of the CDR3 is 13 residues. V gave up 11 bases and J gave up 1 base, with 15 bases separating them. The CDR3 region is CAAAGSSSYEQYF. CDR3 sequence (DNA): TGTGCCGCCGCGGGAAGCTCTTCCTACGAGCAGTACTTC.

This clonotype was observed a handful of times. This chain uses TRBV9 with TRBJ2-1; maybe TRBD1 (6 bases). Germline V gene sequence: CDR1 SGDLS, CDR2 YYNGEE. V lost 1 base and J lost 8, with 7 bases in between. CDR3 length: 12 amino acids. The CDR3 region is CASSVYRDEQFF. DNA for the CDR3: TGTGCCAGCAGCGTATACAGGGATGAGCAGTTCTTC. Drawing the rest from reference TRBV9 and TRBJ2-1, the complete variable domain is DSGVTQTPKHLITATGQRVTLRCSPRSGDLSVYWYQQSLDQGLQFLIQYYNGEERAKGNILERFSAQQFPDLHSELNLSSLELGDSALYFCASSVYRDEQFFGPGTRLTVL.

This clonotype has more than one count but fewer than ten. J is TRBJ2-1 and V is TRBV30; D might be TRBD1 (5 bases). V lost 4 bases to trimming and J lost 2 bases, with 12 bases between them. The CDR3 consists of 14 residues. Looked up from germline, CDR1 is GTSNPN and CDR2 is SVGIG (reference sequence). The CDR3 sequence is CAWKTRVPYNEQFF. The CDR3, as DNA: TGTGCCTGGAAAACCAGGGTCCCCTACAATGAGCAGTTCTTC.

The V gene is TRBV14, the J gene TRBJ2-2, with D tentatively TRBD2 (7 bases). The CDR3 covers 15 residues. Germline values: CDR1 SGHDN, CDR2 FVKESK. Trimming took 3 bases from V and 7 from J, leaving 15 bases between them. In DNA, the CDR3 is TGTGCCAGCAGCCAGTTACGGGGGGCAGGCGGGGAGCTGTTTTTT. This translates into CASSQLRGAGGELFF.

This clonotype appeared a few times. This chain links TRBV6-5 with TRBJ2-7; D unresolved. The CDR3 covers 17 residues. V was clipped by 0 bases and J by 3 bases, with 18 bases between them. The germline gives CDR1 MNHEY, CDR2 SVGAGI. CDR3 loop: CASSYSMRSGYHYEQYF. The CDR3 bases are TGTGCCAGCAGTTACTCGATGAGGTCTGGGTATCACTACGAGCAGTACTTC.

This clonotype turned up a few times. The chain employs TRBV29-1 and TRBJ2-5; no definite D call. The J call could be wrong; TRBJ2-7 is a better fit for the DNA end. The CDR3 runs to 13 residues. The germline V gene encodes CDR1 SQVTM and CDR2 ANQGSEA. The CDR3 DNA reads TGCAGCGTTGACCAGCACGACTCCTACGAGCAGTACTTC. This encodes CSVDQHDSYEQYF.

The chain joins TRBV28 to TRBJ2-1, with D tentatively TRBD2 (5 bases). The CDR3 runs to 16 residues. Between the trimmed V and J ends, which lost 4 bases and 5 bases, there was a span of 18 bases. Germline V gene data show CDR1 as MDHEN and CDR2 as SYDVKM. As DNA, the CDR3 is TGTGCCAGCAGTTCCACTGACGGAGCGGCGCACAATGAGCAGTTCTTC. It yields the protein CASSSTDGAAHNEQFF.

This clonotype was recorded a few times. The genes are TRBV10-3 and TRBJ1-4, with D maybe TRBD1 (6 bases). From germline, CDR1 is ENHRY and CDR2 SYGVKD. Trimming removed 4 bases at V and 8 bases at J, with 17 bases between. This CDR3 is 15 amino acids long. CDR3: CAISGSRDKGEKLFF. The CDR3 DNA is TGTGCCATCAGTGGATCCCGGGACAAGGGAGAAAAACTGTTTTTT.

This clonotype was seen only a few times. The rearrangement links TRBV5-1 to TRBJ1-3; the D is unclear. CDR1 and CDR2 (germline): SGHRS, YFSETQ. This CDR3 is 16 amino acids long. V lost 5 bases and J 0 bases, leaving 15 bases between the germline ends. CDR3 sequence (DNA): TGCGCCAGCAGTGAGGACGGATCCTTCTCTGGAAACACCATATATTTT. It yields the protein CASSEDGSFSGNTIYF.

This chain uses TRBV3-1 with TRBJ1-4; weak D call: TRBD1 (6 bases). Trimming cost V 4 bases and J 8 bases, with 14 bases left between them. The CDR3 sequence is 14 residues long. Looked up from germline, CDR1 is LGHDT and CDR2 is YNNKEL (reference sequence). This CDR3 reads CASSPLTGREKLFF. CDR3 DNA sequence: TGTGCCAGCAGCCCCTTAACAGGGCGCGAAAAACTGTTTTTT.

This clonotype was seen only a few times. The chain employs TRBV7-2 and TRBJ2-5; TRBD2 matches at 13 bases. Judging by the DNA end, TRBJ2-1 fits better; the J call may be wrong. The CDR3 totals 16 residues. Germline V gene lookup returns CDR1 SGHTA and CDR2 FQGNSA. Written as DNA, the CDR3 is TGTGCCAGCAGCTTCCGACTAGCGGGGGGCATTGATGAGCAGTTCTTC. Translated: CASSFRLAGGIDEQFF.

This clonotype showed up many times. The rearrangement joins TRBV7-2 to TRBJ2-3; D possibly corresponds to TRBD2 (5 bases). This CDR3 has 18 amino acids. V dropped 1 base and J dropped 0 bases, with 17 bases sitting between them. Germline V gene data show CDR1 as SGHTA and CDR2 as FQGNSA. This CDR3 reads CASSLGLPAGLSTDTQYF. CDR3 coding DNA: TGTGCCAGCAGCTTAGGCCTTCCTGCGGGTTTAAGCACAGATACGCAGTATTTT.

The chain has TRBV12-3 or TRBV12-4 and TRBJ2-7; D uncertain. The CDR3 sequence is 15 residues long. V was shortened by 5 bases and J by 0 bases, with 14 bases between the two germline ends. CDR3 protein: CASSARRFPSYEQYF. CDR3 coding DNA: TGTGCCAGCAGTGCCCGGCGATTCCCCTCCTACGAGCAGTACTTC.

This clonotype was picked up a small number of times. The chain links TRBV7-9 to TRBJ2-5; D gene ambiguous. The CDR3 extends over 14 amino acids. V shed 5 bases and J shed 2 bases, with 12 bases lying between them. Germline V gene sequence: CDR1 SEHNR, CDR2 FQNEAQ (reference sequence). The CDR3, as DNA: TGTGCCAGCAGCCCACGGCCGGCTCAAGAGACCCAGTACTTC. Encoded protein: CASSPRPAQETQYF.

In its sample, this clonotype was seen a few times. Germline and junction disagree at one end, which may indicate a read error. The CDR3 coding sequence is TGTGCCAGCAGTTCCCTGACAGCCTCTAGAAACACCATATATTTT. This sequence encodes CASSSLTASRNTIYF. The chain links TRBV6-5 to TRBJ1-3; D perhaps matches TRBD1 (5 bases). This CDR3 spans 15 amino acids. CDR1 is MNHEY, CDR2 SVGAGI, per germline.

V usage is TRBV4-2 and J usage is TRBJ1-5; 7 positions match TRBD1. The V segment lost 0 bases and the J segment 2 bases; nucleotides outside the gene matches: 4. This CDR3 spans 16 amino acids. Germline CDR1 reads LGHNA; CDR2 reads YNFKEQ. The CDR3 nucleotides read TGTGCCAGCAGCCAAGACCCGGGACAGTGCAATCAGCCCCAGCATTTT. This translates into CASSQDPGQCNQPQHF.

The chain is built from TRBV4-3 and TRBJ1-4; no clear D. This CDR3 comprises 16 residues. Germline V gives CDR1 LGHNA, CDR2 YSLEER. Trimming left V 0 bases short and J 8 bases short, with 16 bases between. CDR3 nucleotides: TGCGCCAGCAGCCAAGATATGGCGGGCCTCGGGGAAAAACTGTTTTTT. Its translation: CASSQDMAGLGEKLFF.

Only one count was recorded for this clonotype. J is TRBJ2-3 and V is TRBV5-1; 10 positions match TRBD1. V dropped 5 bases and J dropped 4; count of bases not matched to a gene: 7. CDR3 length: 15 amino acids. CDR1 is SGHRS and CDR2 is YFSETQ in the germline V gene. Here the CDR3 reads CASRSRDRGPDTQYF. The CDR3 nucleotides are TGCGCCAGCAGGTCGCGGGACAGGGGTCCAGATACGCAGTATTTT.

A few counts support this clonotype. The gene calls are TRBV10-3 and TRBJ2-7; 10 positions match TRBD1. Germline values: CDR1 ENHRY, CDR2 SYGVKD. This CDR3 is built from 13 residues. J lost 5 bases, V lost 11 bases, and 9 bases had no gene match. CDR3: CAARTGGYNEQYF. DNA for the CDR3: TGTGCCGCCCGGACAGGGGGTTATAACGAGCAGTACTTC.